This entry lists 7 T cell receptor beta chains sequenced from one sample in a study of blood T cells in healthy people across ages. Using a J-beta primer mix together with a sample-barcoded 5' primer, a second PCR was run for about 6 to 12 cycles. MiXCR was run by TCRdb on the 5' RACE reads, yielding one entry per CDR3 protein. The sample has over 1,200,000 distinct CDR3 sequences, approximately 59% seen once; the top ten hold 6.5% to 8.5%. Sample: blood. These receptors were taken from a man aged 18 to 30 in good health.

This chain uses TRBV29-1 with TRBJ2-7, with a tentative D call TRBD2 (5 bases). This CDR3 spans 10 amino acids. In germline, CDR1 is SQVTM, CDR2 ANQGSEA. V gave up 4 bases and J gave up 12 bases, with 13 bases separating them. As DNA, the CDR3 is TGCAGCGTTGGGACTGACGTTCGGTACTTC. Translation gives CSVGTDVRYF.

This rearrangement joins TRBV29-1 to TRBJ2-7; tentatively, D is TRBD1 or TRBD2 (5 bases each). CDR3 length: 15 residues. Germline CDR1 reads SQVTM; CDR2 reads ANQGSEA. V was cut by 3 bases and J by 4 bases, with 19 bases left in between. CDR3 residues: CSVEERGRPTYEQYF. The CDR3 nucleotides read TGCAGCGTTGAGGAGAGGGGCAGGCCAACTTACGAGCAGTACTTC.

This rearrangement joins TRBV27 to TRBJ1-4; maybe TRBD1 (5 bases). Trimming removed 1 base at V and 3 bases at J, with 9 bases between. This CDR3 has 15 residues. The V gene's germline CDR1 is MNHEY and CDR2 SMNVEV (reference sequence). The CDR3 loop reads CASSLFQGSNEKLFF. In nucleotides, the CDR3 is TGTGCCAGCAGTTTATTTCAGGGATCTAATGAAAAACTGTTTTTT.

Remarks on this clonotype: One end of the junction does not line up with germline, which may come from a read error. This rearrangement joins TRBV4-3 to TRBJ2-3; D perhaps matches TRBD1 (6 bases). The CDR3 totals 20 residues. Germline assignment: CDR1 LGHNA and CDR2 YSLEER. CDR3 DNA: TGCGCCAGCAGCCAAGAAGGGGGAGAATTAAACCGATTTAGCACAAATACGCAGTATTTT. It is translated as CASSQEGGELNRFSTNTQYF.

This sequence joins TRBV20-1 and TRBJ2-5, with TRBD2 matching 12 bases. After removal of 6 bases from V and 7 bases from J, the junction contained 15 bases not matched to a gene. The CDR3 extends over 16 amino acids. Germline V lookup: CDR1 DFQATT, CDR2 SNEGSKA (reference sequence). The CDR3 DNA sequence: TGCAGTGCCGGGCTAGCTAGCGGGAGGGTACTTTTGACCCAGTACTTC. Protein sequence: CSAGLASGRVLLTQYF.

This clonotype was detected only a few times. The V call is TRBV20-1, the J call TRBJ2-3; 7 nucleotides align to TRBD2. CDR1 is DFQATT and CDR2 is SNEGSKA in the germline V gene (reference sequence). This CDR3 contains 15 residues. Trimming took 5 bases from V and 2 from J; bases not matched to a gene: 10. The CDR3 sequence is CSAGGGGPNTDTQYF. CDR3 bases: TGCAGTGCTGGGGGGGGAGGACCGAACACAGATACGCAGTATTTT.

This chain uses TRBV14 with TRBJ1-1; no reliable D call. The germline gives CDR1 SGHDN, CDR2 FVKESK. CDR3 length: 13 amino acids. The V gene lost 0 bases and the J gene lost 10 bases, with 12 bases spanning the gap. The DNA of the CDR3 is TGTGCCAGCAGCCAAGAGAGACGGTGCGGAGCTTTCTTT. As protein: CASSQERRCGAFF.